This TCR beta chain was sequenced during a study of technical replicates of blood from several donors. The germline V gene has CDR1 SQVTM and CDR2 ANQGSEA. V was cut by 5 bases and J by 2 bases, with 12 bases left in between. CDR3 length equals 13 residues. The table came from immunoSEQ multiplex PCR; TCRdb's copy has only in-frame clones and leaves some out. The sample has around 76,000 clones, approximately 96% seen once. Material: T cells isolated from PBMCs. The receptor was isolated from a human donor in good health. The rearrangement joins TRBV29-1 to TRBJ1-2, with D possibly matching TRBD1 (5 bases). The CDR3 coding sequence is TGCAGCGTTTCAGGGTTGGGGAACTATGGCTACACCTTC. It translates to CSVSGLGNYGYTF.